The 25 T cell receptor beta chains below were found in one sample sequenced in a study of blood T cell repertoires in COVID-19. Sequencing was performed with immunoSEQ multiplex PCR; in TCRdb, only in-frame clones are kept and a portion is missing. The sample lists about 24,000 clones, approximately 72% occurring once. The sequencing input was peripheral blood. These receptors all stem from a woman aged 80 or over with acute or convalescent COVID-19.

The chain has TRBV6-5 and TRBJ1-4, with D maybe TRBD1 (5 bases). This CDR3 comprises 16 residues. In germline, CDR1 is MNHEY, CDR2 SVGAGI. The V gene lost 4 bases and the J gene lost 0 bases, with 12 bases spanning the gap. This CDR3 is CASSSRTQATNEKLFF. CDR3 sequence (DNA): TGTGCCAGCAGTTCTCGGACACAAGCAACTAATGAAAAACTGTTTTTT.

This sequence joins TRBV20-1 and TRBJ2-1; the D gene is possibly TRBD1 (6 bases). Per the germline V gene, CDR1 is DFQATT and CDR2 is SNEGSKA (reference sequence). The CDR3 totals 15 residues. V gave up 3 bases and J gave up 8 bases, with 20 bases separating them. This CDR3 is CSASTRQEPVDEQFF. CDR3 coding DNA: TGCAGTGCTAGTACTCGACAGGAACCCGTCGATGAGCAGTTCTTC.

This clone was found a few times. This chain uses TRBV9 with TRBJ2-1, with D possibly matching TRBD2 (6 bases). The CDR3 loop spans 14 amino acids. CDR1 SGDLS and CDR2 YYNGEE come from the germline V gene. The V end lost 3 bases, the J end lost 7 bases, and 14 bases lay between the germline ends. CDR3: CASSGRAAGNEQFF. In DNA form, the CDR3 reads TGTGCCAGCAGCGGGAGGGCCGCGGGGAATGAGCAGTTCTTC.

The chain couples TRBV3-1 (or the pseudogene TRBV3-2) to TRBJ2-5; no clear D. The CDR3 is 11 residues long. Trimming pared 1 base from V and 10 bases from J, leaving 7 bases between. Germline V lookup: CDR1 LGHDT, CDR2 YNNKEL (reference sequence). CDR3 sequence: CASSQGWSQYF. In DNA form, the CDR3 reads TGTGCCAGCAGCCAAGGCTGGAGCCAGTACTTC.

The rearrangement joins TRBV5-1 to TRBJ1-3; a weak D match, TRBD1 (6 bases). The CDR3 consists of 14 residues. The germline gives CDR1 SGHRS, CDR2 YFSETQ. Between the trimmed V and J ends, which lost 0 bases and 3 bases, there was a span of 7 bases. The CDR3 reads CASSLEQGGNTIYF. CDR3 nucleotide sequence: TGCGCCAGCAGCTTGGAACAGGGTGGAAACACCATATATTTT. Variable domain in full (rest from reference TRBV5-1 and TRBJ1-3): KAGVTQTPRYLIKTRGQQVTLSCSPISGHRSVSWYQQTPGQGLQFLFEYFSETQRNKGNFPGRFSGRQFSNSRSEMNVSTLELGDSALYLCASSLEQGGNTIYFGEGSWLTVV.

The chain couples TRBV7-9 to TRBJ2-2; D gene unclear. The CDR3 extends over 13 amino acids. V lost 5 bases to trimming and J lost 7 bases, with 11 bases between them. Germline V gene data show CDR1 as SEHNR and CDR2 as FQNEAQ (reference sequence). CDR3 loop: CASSPNPGGELFF. The CDR3 DNA reads TGTGCCAGCAGCCCCAATCCGGGCGGGGAGCTGTTTTTT. The full variable domain, its missing parts supplied by reference TRBV7-9 and TRBJ2-2, is DTGVSQNPRHKITKRGQNVTFRCDPISEHNRLYWYRQTLGQGPEFLTYFQNEAQLEKSRLLSDRFSAERPKGSFSTLEIQRTEQGDSAMYLCASSPNPGGELFFGEGSRLTVL.

The chain recombines TRBV6-5 with TRBJ2-7, with a tentative D call TRBD1 (6 bases). This CDR3 is 14 amino acids long. V was trimmed by 5 bases and J by 3 bases, leaving 14 bases between them. Germline loops: CDR1 MNHEY, CDR2 SVGAGI. CDR3 sequence: CASSPNSDSYEQYF. CDR3 nucleotide sequence: TGTGCCAGCAGTCCGAACTCGGACAGCTACGAGCAGTACTTC.

The chain joins TRBV18 to TRBJ1-4; TRBD1 matches at 9 bases. With V trimmed by 1 base and J by 8 bases, 2 bases remained unmatched. Germline V gene lookup returns CDR1 KGHSH and CDR2 LQKENI. The CDR3 has 14 residues. The CDR3 DNA reads as TGTGCCAGCTCACCACTGACAGGGGGGGAAAAACTGTTTTTT. This translates into CASSPLTGGEKLFF.

This clone has only a few counts. CDR3 in amino acids: CAVGEYSGGGPLHF. The CDR3 coding sequence is TGTGCCGTTGGGGAGTACAGTGGCGGTGGACCCCTCCACTTT. The J gene is TRBJ1-6, the V gene TRBV6-5, with no clear D. V lost 11 bases and J 12 bases, leaving 23 bases between the germline ends. The CDR3 extends over 14 amino acids. Germline assignment: CDR1 MNHEY and CDR2 SVGAGI.

This chain connects TRBV9 to TRBJ2-3, with 9 bases identical to TRBD2. The CDR3 totals 15 residues. Germline CDR1 reads SGDLS; CDR2 reads YYNGEE. With 2 bases clipped from V and 5 bases from J, the junction kept 6 bases outside the gene matches. The CDR3 DNA reads as TGTGCCAGCAGCGTTCGTCCACTAGCGGGAGATACGCAGTATTTT. Amino acid sequence: CASSVRPLAGDTQYF.

V and J are TRBV11-3 and TRBJ2-2; no clear D gene. Looked up from germline, CDR1 is SGHNT and CDR2 is YENEEA. The CDR3 spans 16 residues. The V end was cut by 5 bases, the J end by 0 bases, with 13 bases between. This CDR3 is CASSPRRQANTGELFF. The CDR3 DNA follows: TGTGCCAGCAGCCCCCGGCGGCAAGCGAACACCGGGGAGCTGTTTTTT.

The rearrangement links TRBV30 to TRBJ2-1; perhaps TRBD1 as D (5 bases). The CDR3 is made up of 13 amino acids. Deletions cut 2 bases from V and 5 bases from J, with 10 bases between. Germline values: CDR1 GTSNPN, CDR2 SVGIG (reference sequence). The DNA of the CDR3 is TGTGCCTGGAGTCGAGACAGAGACAATGAGCAGTTCTTC. Residues: CAWSRDRDNEQFF.

This chain uses TRBV24-1 with TRBJ2-7; the match to TRBD2 covers 7 bases. V shed 5 bases, J shed 9 bases, and the junction held 12 bases outside the gene matches. The germline gives CDR1 KGHDR, CDR2 SFDVKD. The CDR3 sequence is 14 residues long. CDR3 sequence: CATSGTSGLRGQYF. CDR3 nucleotides: TGTGCCACCAGTGGCACATCGGGACTACGAGGGCAGTACTTC.

The V call is TRBV5-1, the J call TRBJ2-1; 12 bases agree with TRBD2. This CDR3 has 13 residues. From germline, CDR1 is SGHRS and CDR2 YFSETQ. V shed 6 bases, J shed 9 bases, and the junction held 4 bases outside the gene matches. Here the CDR3 DNA reads TGCGCCAGCATGACTAGCGGGGGTCTTGAGCAGTTCTTC. Its translation is CASMTSGGLEQFF. Full variable domain (rest looked up from reference TRBV5-1 and TRBJ2-1): KAGVTQTPRYLIKTRGQQVTLSCSPISGHRSVSWYQQTPGQGLQFLFEYFSETQRNKGNFPGRFSGRQFSNSRSEMNVSTLELGDSALYLCASMTSGGLEQFFGPGTRLTVL.

The chain is built from TRBV6-2 or TRBV6-3 and TRBJ2-5; no clear D. CDR3 length equals 12 residues. Germline V CDR1 and CDR2: MNHEY, SVGEGT. Trimming shortened V by 4 bases and J by 0 bases, and 3 bases separated the two germline ends. As DNA, the CDR3 is TGTGCCAGCAGTTCCTACCAAGAGACCCAGTACTTC. It codes for CASSSYQETQYF.

This chain joins TRBV28 and TRBJ2-2, with TRBD2 identical over 12 bases. This CDR3 has 15 amino acids. Germline CDR1 reads MDHEN; CDR2 reads SYDVKM. The ends lost 6 bases at V and 7 bases at J; junction bases unmatched: 6. The CDR3 reads CASSETSGGHGELFF. In nucleotides, the CDR3 is TGTGCCAGCAGCGAGACTAGCGGGGGACACGGGGAGCTGTTTTTT.

The chain combines TRBV5-1 with TRBJ2-2; D gene ambiguous. Germline V lookup: CDR1 SGHRS, CDR2 YFSETQ. This CDR3 spans 15 amino acids. V dropped 1 base and J dropped 6 bases, with 13 bases sitting between them. CDR3 amino acids: CASSLLSPQAGELFF. CDR3 coding DNA: TGCGCCAGCAGCTTGTTGTCACCCCAGGCCGGGGAGCTGTTTTTT. The full variable domain, completed using reference TRBV5-1 and TRBJ2-2, is KAGVTQTPRYLIKTRGQQVTLSCSPISGHRSVSWYQQTPGQGLQFLFEYFSETQRNKGNFPGRFSGRQFSNSRSEMNVSTLELGDSALYLCASSLLSPQAGELFFGEGSRLTVL.

The V and J genes are TRBV4-1 and TRBJ2-7; 7 bases match TRBD1. J lost 4 bases, V lost 0 bases, and 9 bases had no gene match. The CDR3 is made up of 16 amino acids. From germline, CDR1 is MGHRA and CDR2 YSYEKL. Written as DNA, the CDR3 is TGCGCCAGCAGCCAAGATGGCACGGGACAGATGTACGAGCAGTACTTC. This codes for CASSQDGTGQMYEQYF.

The sample holds one count of this clone. The rearrangement uses TRBV24-1 and TRBJ2-5; the match to TRBD1 covers 7 bases. The V gene's germline CDR1 is KGHDR and CDR2 SFDVKD. V lost 10 bases, J lost 1 base, and 2 bases stayed unmatched. The CDR3 loop spans 12 amino acids. The CDR3 loop reads CATGQPQETQYF. Written as DNA, the CDR3 is TGTGCCACGGGACAGCCCCAAGAGACCCAGTACTTC.

The chain has TRBV5-1 and TRBJ1-2, with 8 bases identical to TRBD1. CDR1 and CDR2 from the germline V gene are SGHRS and YFSETQ. This CDR3 has 13 residues. The V segment lost 4 bases and the J segment 3 bases; nucleotides outside the gene matches: 2. Here the CDR3 reads CASSPGGDYGYTF. The CDR3 region has the DNA TGCGCCAGCAGCCCAGGGGGCGACTATGGCTACACCTTC. Filled out from reference TRBV5-1 and TRBJ1-2, the complete variable domain reads KAGVTQTPRYLIKTRGQQVTLSCSPISGHRSVSWYQQTPGQGLQFLFEYFSETQRNKGNFPGRFSGRQFSNSRSEMNVSTLELGDSALYLCASSPGGDYGYTFGSGTRLTVV.

This chain joins TRBV2 and TRBJ1-2; 7 positions agree with TRBD1. The CDR3 covers 13 residues. Germline V lookup: CDR1 SNHLY, CDR2 FYNNEI. Germline trimming cut 6 bases from V and 4 bases from J; bases unmatched to any gene: 5. CDR3 amino acids: CASRTGDSYGYTF. In DNA, the CDR3 is TGTGCCAGCAGAACAGGGGACAGCTATGGCTACACCTTC.

This clone has only a few counts. This chain links TRBV6-6 with TRBJ1-4, with D hard to call. The V gene lost 2 bases and the J gene lost 5 bases, with 6 bases spanning the gap. In germline, CDR1 is MNHNY, CDR2 SVGAGI (reference sequence). The CDR3 consists of 13 residues. In nucleotides, the CDR3 is TGTGCCAGCAGTTACCGGAGCAATGAAAAACTGTTTTTT. It is translated as CASSYRSNEKLFF.

The chain uses TRBV18 and TRBJ1-2, with TRBD1 as a possible D gene (6 bases). The V end was cut by 4 bases, the J end by 4 bases, with 13 bases between. The CDR3 extends over 14 amino acids. CDR1 KGHSH and CDR2 LQKENI come from the germline V gene. DNA for the CDR3: TGTGCCAGCTCACAGGGGGAAGGTAGCTATGGCTACACCTTC. This encodes CASSQGEGSYGYTF.

Note on this clone: One junction end does not reproduce the germline sequence, and a read error may be involved. The J gene is TRBJ2-1, the V gene TRBV6-5; 10 bases are shared with TRBD2. The CDR3 spans 15 residues. Germline V CDR1 and CDR2: MNHEY, SVGAGI. CDR3: CTSKLAGEPYNEQFF. The CDR3 DNA reads as TGTACCAGCAAGCTAGCGGGGGAACCTTACAATGAGCAGTTCTTC.

The chain uses TRBV19 and TRBJ2-3; D is ambiguous. CDR3 length equals 13 residues. Deletions cut 6 bases from V and 5 bases from J, with 12 bases between. The germline V gene has CDR1 LNHDA and CDR2 SQIVND (reference sequence). This CDR3 is CASSSGGGDTQYF. The CDR3 nucleotides are TGTGCCAGTAGCTCGGGTGGCGGAGATACGCAGTATTTT.